One T cell receptor beta chain is described in this entry. These data come from a study of blood T cell repertoires in COVID-19. Using immunoSEQ multiplex PCR, the repertoire was profiled, and TCRdb retains in-frame clones only, with some absent. Of about 33,000 clones in the sample, around 88% were seen once. Germline V CDR1 and CDR2: LNHDA, SQIVND (reference sequence). J was trimmed by 2 bases and V by 1 base; bases with no gene match: 6. CDR3 length equals 16 residues. Sample: peripheral blood. The chain has TRBV19 and TRBJ1-2, with TRBD1 matching over 8 bases. This sequence originates from a human donor in a cohort sampled during active COVID-19. Here the CDR3 reads CASSIGRDRRNYGYTF. In nucleotides, the CDR3 is TGTGCCAGTAGTATAGGCCGGGACAGGAGAAACTATGGCTACACCTTC.